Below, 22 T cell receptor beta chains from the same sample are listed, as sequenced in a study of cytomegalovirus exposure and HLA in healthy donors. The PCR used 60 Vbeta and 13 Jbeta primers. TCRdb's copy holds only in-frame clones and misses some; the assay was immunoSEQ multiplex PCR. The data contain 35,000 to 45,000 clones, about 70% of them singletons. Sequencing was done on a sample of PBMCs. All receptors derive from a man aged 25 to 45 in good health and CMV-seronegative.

The CDR3 bases are TGTGCCAGCAGTCCCAACGGGGGGGGCTTTTATGAGCAGTTCTTC. It specifies CASSPNGGGFYEQFF. This chain connects TRBV27 to TRBJ2-1, with 8 bases that match TRBD2. V lost 5 bases to trimming and J lost 8 bases; unmatched junction nucleotides: 11. The CDR3 sequence is 15 residues long. Germline V gene lookup returns CDR1 MNHEY and CDR2 SMNVEV (reference sequence).

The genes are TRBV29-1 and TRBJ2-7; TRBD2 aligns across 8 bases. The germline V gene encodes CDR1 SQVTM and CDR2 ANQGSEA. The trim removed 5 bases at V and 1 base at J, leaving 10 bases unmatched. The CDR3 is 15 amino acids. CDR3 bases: TGCAGCGTTTTAGGACTGGCGGGGGGATCCTACGAGCAGTACTTC. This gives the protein CSVLGLAGGSYEQYF.

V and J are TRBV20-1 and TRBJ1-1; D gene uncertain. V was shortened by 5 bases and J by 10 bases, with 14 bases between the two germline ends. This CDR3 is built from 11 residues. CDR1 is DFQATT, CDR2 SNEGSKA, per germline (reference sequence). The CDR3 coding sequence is TGCAGTGCTCCGCGGGCAGGATTAGCTTTCTTT. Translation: CSAPRAGLAFF.

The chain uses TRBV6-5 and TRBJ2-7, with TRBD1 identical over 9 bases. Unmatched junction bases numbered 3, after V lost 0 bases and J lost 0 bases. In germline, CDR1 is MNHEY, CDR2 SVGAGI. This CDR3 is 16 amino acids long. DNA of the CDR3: TGTGCCAGCAGTTACTCGAGGACAGGGGACTCCTACGAGCAGTACTTC. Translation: CASSYSRTGDSYEQYF.

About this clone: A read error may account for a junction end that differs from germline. In DNA form, the CDR3 reads TGTGCCAGCAGCCCACCAGTCGATACGCAGTGTTTT. Translation: CASSPPVDTQCF. The chain couples TRBV7-2 to TRBJ2-3; no clear D. There are 12 residues in the CDR3. The V gene's germline CDR1 is SGHTA and CDR2 FQGNSA. The full variable domain, with the rest looked up from reference TRBV7-2 and TRBJ2-3, is GAGVSQSPSNKVTEKGKDVELRCDPISGHTALYWYRQSLGQGLEFLIYFQGNSAPDKSGLPSDRFSAERTGGSVSTLTIQRTQQEDSAVYLCASSPPVDTQCFGPGTRLTVL.

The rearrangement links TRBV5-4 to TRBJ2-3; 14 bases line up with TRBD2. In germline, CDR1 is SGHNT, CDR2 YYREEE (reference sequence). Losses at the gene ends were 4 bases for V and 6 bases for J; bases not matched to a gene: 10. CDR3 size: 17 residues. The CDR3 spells CASSLGTSGGSGDTQYF. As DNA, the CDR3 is TGTGCCAGCAGCCTAGGGACTAGCGGGGGCTCGGGTGATACGCAGTATTTT.

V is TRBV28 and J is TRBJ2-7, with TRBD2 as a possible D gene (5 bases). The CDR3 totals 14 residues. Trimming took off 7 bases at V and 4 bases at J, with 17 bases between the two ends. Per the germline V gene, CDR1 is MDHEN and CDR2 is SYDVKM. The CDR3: CASNKRRAPYEQYF. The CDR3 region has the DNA TGTGCCAGCAATAAAAGGCGGGCTCCTTACGAGCAGTACTTC.

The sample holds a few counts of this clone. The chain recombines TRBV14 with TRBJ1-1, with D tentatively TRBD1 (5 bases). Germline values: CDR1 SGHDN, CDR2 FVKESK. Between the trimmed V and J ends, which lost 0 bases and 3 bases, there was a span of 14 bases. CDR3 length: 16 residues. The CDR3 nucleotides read TGTGCCAGCAGCCAAGATAGCGGCAGGGTGGACACTGAAGCTTTCTTT. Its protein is CASSQDSGRVDTEAFF.

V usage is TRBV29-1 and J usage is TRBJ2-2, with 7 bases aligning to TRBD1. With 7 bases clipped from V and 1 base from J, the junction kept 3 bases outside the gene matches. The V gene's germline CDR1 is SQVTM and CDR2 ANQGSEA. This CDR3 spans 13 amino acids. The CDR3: CSARDRNTGELFF. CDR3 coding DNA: TGCAGCGCCCGGGACAGGAACACCGGGGAGCTGTTTTTT.

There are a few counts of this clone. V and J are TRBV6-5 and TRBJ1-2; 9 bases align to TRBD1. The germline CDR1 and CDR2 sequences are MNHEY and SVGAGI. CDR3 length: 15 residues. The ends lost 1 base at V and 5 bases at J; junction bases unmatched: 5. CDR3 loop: CASSYLDRGGYGYTF. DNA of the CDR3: TGTGCCAGCAGTTACTTGGACAGGGGAGGATATGGCTACACCTTC.

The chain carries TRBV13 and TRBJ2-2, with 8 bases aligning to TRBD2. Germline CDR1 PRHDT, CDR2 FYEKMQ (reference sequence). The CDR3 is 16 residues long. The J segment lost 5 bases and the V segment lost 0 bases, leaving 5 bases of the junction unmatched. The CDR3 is CASSLGGRAITGELFF. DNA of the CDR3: TGTGCCAGCAGCTTAGGCGGGAGGGCCATTACCGGGGAGCTGTTTTTT. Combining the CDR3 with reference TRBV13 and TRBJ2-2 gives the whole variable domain AAGVIQSPRHLIKEKRETATLKCYPIPRHDTVYWYQQGPGQDPQFLISFYEKMQSDKGSIPDRFSAQQFSDYHSELNMSSLELGDSALYFCASSLGGRAITGELFFGEGSRLTVL.

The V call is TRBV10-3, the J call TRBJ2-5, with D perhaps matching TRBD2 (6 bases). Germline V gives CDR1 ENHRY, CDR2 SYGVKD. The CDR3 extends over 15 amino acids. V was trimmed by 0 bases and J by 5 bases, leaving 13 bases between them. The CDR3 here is CAISESTGLGETQYF. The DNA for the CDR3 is TGTGCCATCAGTGAGTCCACGGGACTTGGGGAGACCCAGTACTTC.

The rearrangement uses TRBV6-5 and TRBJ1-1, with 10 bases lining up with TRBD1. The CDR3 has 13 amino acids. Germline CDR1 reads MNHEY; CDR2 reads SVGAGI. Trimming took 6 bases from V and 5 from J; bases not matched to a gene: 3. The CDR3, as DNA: TGTGCCAGCAGGACAGGGGGCGGGACTGAAGCTTTCTTT. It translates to CASRTGGGTEAFF.

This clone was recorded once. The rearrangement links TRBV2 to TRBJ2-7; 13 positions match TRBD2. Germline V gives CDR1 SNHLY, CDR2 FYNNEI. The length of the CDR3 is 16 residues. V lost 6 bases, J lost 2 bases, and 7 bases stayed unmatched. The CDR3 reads CASSRRTSGGTYEQYF. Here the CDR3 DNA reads TGTGCCAGCAGCCGAAGGACTAGCGGGGGTACCTACGAGCAGTACTTC.

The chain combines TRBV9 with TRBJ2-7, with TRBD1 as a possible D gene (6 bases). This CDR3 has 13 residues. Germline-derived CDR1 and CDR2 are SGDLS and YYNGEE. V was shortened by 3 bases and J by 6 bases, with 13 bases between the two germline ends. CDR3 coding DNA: TGTGCCAGCAGCGCCGGGACAAGGGGCGAGCAGTACTTC. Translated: CASSAGTRGEQYF.

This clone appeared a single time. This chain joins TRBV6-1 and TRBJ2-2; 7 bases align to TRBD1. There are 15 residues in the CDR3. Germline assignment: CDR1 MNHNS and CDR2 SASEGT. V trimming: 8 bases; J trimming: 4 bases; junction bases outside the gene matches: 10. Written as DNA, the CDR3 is TGTGCCAGCGGGAGACAGGGTATCAGCACCGGGGAGCTGTTTTTT. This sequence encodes CASGRQGISTGELFF.

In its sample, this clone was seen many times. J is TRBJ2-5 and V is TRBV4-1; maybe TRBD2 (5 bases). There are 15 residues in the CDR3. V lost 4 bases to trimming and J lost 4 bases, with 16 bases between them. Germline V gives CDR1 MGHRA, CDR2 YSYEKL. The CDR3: CASSPVLGSPETQYF. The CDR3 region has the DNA TGCGCCAGCAGCCCGGTCCTGGGGAGCCCAGAGACCCAGTACTTC.

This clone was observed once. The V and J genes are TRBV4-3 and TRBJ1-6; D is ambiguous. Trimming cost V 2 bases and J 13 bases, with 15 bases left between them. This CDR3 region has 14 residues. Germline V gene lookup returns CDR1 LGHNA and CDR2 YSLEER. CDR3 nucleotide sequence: TGCGCCAGCAGCCAACACCCGTTGGGAGCGCCCCTCCACTTT. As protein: CASSQHPLGAPLHF.

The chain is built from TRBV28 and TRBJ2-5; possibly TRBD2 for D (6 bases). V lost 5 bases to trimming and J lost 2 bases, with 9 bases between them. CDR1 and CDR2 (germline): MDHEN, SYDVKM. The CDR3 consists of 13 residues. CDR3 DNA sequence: TGTGCCAGCAGTGGGGACTTGCAAGAGACCCAGTACTTC. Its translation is CASSGDLQETQYF.

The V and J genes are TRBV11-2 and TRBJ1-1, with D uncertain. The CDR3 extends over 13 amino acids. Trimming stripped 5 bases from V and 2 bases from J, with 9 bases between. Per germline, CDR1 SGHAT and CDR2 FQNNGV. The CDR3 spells CASSQDTNTEAFF. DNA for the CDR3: TGTGCCAGCAGCCAAGACACAAACACTGAAGCTTTCTTT.

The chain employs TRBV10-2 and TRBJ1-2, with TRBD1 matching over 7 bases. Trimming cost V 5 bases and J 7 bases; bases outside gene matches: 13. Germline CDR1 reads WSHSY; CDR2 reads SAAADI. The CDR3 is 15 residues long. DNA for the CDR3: TGCGCCAGCAGTAATCATCAGGGGGAAAAGGGTGGCTACACCTTC. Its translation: CASSNHQGEKGGYTF.

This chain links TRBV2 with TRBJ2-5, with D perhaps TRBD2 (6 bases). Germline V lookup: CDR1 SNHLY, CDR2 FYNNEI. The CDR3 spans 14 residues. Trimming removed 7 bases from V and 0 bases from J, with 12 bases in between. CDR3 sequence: CASTPSEYQETQYF. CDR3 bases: TGTGCCAGCACCCCTAGCGAGTACCAAGAGACCCAGTACTTC.